This TCR beta chain was profiled in a study of CD8 T cells in ankylosing spondylitis. Germline lookup yields CDR1 KGHDR and CDR2 SFDVKD. The V end was cut by 3 bases, the J end by 7 bases, with 12 bases between. This CDR3 is 14 amino acids long. Overall study results and limits: It was reported that disease-linked clones were significantly enriched in matched ankylosing spondylitis synovial fluid. Seemingly distinctive of ankylosing spondylitis blood was a TCR beta motif formed by eight highly homologous variants. Past research had described some motif variants in reactive arthritis synovial fluid and blood.

In TCRdb, the 5' RACE reads were re-called with MiXCR into one record per CDR3 protein. Of about 150,000 distinct CDR3 sequences listed, roughly 44% are singletons. This clonotype was counted a few times. Antigen specificity is unknown. The receptor comes from a male donor with ankylosing spondylitis. The sequenced sample was synovial fluid, either unsorted or a sorted T cell fraction (not recorded which). V is TRBV24-1 and J is TRBJ2-1, with D possibly being TRBD2 (6 bases). The CDR3 loop is CATSDAGFFNEQFF. As DNA, the CDR3 is TGTGCCACCAGTGATGCGGGGTTCTTTAATGAGCAGTTCTTC.